The rows below give T cell receptor beta chains drawn from one sample of a study of cytomegalovirus exposure and HLA in healthy donors. The repertoire was sequenced with immunoSEQ multiplex PCR; TCRdb's copy has only in-frame clones and lacks some. Of some 160,000 clones listed, around nine tenths are singletons. Sequencing was performed on PBMCs. The receptors shown here come from a woman aged 18-29 years in good health and CMV-seronegative. CDR3s include the opening cysteine and the closing phenylalanine or tryptophan. The order of the fields is V gene, J gene, CDR3 protein.

V gene: TRBV7-6; J gene: TRBJ1-1; CDR3 protein: CASSLQTGGPTEAFF
V gene: TRBV2; J gene: TRBJ2-7; CDR3 protein: CASSDGGTLSYEQYF
V gene: TRBV27; J gene: TRBJ2-1; CDR3 protein: CASSPGDSYNEQFF
V gene: TRBV7-9; J gene: TRBJ2-1; CDR3 protein: CASSKTDNEQFF
V gene: TRBV9; J gene: TRBJ2-3; CDR3 protein: CASSVYSGPSTDTQYF
V gene: TRBV30; J gene: TRBJ2-1; CDR3 protein: CAWSGTSGGFYEQFF
V gene: TRBV6-5; J gene: TRBJ2-1; CDR3 protein: CASSYTGRATNEQFF
V gene: TRBV11-2; J gene: TRBJ1-3; CDR3 protein: CASSHPGRVPASGNTIYF
V gene: TRBV9; J gene: TRBJ2-3; CDR3 protein: CASSVGVQRGGRDTQYF
V gene: TRBV6-1; J gene: TRBJ1-6; CDR3 protein: CASSDSSLTLHSPLHF